These T cell receptor beta chains were read from a single sample in a study of identical twins. MiXCR was run by TCRdb on the 5' RACE reads, yielding one entry per CDR3 protein. The top ten hold approximately 7.6% of the sample, which has around 340,000 distinct CDR3 sequences, roughly 12% seen once. These same data were also listed under a study on yellow fever vaccine responses in identical twins.

Input material: CD8+ T cells sorted from blood. These receptors originate from a woman younger than 30 in good health. CDR3s include the opening cysteine and the closing phenylalanine or tryptophan. A D gene is named only where the DNA matches it firmly. Size values are once, few and many counts, or a class for expanded clones, and some rows have none.

v_gene,abundance,d_gene,j_gene,CDR3nt,CDR3aa
TRBV2,-,TRBD1,TRBJ2-3,TGTGCCAGCAGTGGGACAGGCAATTCAGATACGCAGTATTTT,CASSGTGNSDTQYF
TRBV6-1,-,TRBD1,TRBJ1-3,TGTGCCATGGGACAGGGGAGATCCGGAAACACCATATATTTT,CAMGQGRSGNTIYF
TRBV20-1,few,-,TRBJ2-1,TGCAGTGCTAGAGATGGGAGAAATGAGCAGTTCTTC,CSARDGRNEQFF
TRBV6-2/TRBV6-3,-,TRBD2,TRBJ2-7,TGTGCCAGCACTCTACACGACGGGATGGGGGGGATGACTAGCGGAGAATCCTACGAGCAGTACTTC,CASTLHDGMGGMTSGESYEQYF
TRBV28,-,-,TRBJ2-1,TGTGCCAGCAGTACCGACGACAGCAGCTCCTACAATGAGCAGTTCTTC,CASSTDDSSSYNEQFF
TRBV3-1,many,-,TRBJ1-6,TGTGCCAGCAGCCAGACAGGCGCCCGTTCACCCCTCCACTTT,CASSQTGARSPLHF
TRBV4-1,few,-,TRBJ1-1,TGCGCCAGCAGCCGAGGACAGAACACTGAAGCTTTCTTT,CASSRGQNTEAFF
TRBV12-3/TRBV12-4,-,TRBD2,TRBJ2-3,TGTGCCAGCAGGCCCCTTCAGCGGGAGAGCCCAGATACGCAGTATTTT,CASRPLQRESPDTQYF
TRBV4-1,-,TRBD1,TRBJ2-3,TGCGCCAGCAGAGCCCGGGACAGAAGCACAGATACGCAGTATTTT,CASRARDRSTDTQYF
TRBV5-1,-,-,TRBJ2-7,TGCGCCAGCAGCTTGGAGGCAGGGCGGGAGCAGTACTTC,CASSLEAGREQYF
TRBV5-6,-,-,TRBJ2-5,TGTGCCAGCAGCCCCCTTGAGGGAGTCGGTGAGACCCAGTACTTC,CASSPLEGVGETQYF
TRBV7-6,few,-,TRBJ1-1,TGTGCCAGCAGCCCTGACAGCGTCCAGGACACTGAAGCTTTCTTT,CASSPDSVQDTEAFF
TRBV28,-,-,TRBJ1-5,TGTGCCAGCAGTCCCTACAGGGAGCCCCAGCATTTT,CASSPYREPQHF
TRBV5-6,once,TRBD2,TRBJ2-6,TGTGCCAGCAGCACGGGACTAGCGGGATCTGGGGCCAACGTCCTGACTTTC,CASSTGLAGSGANVLTF
TRBV9,few,-,TRBJ2-5,TGTGCCAGCAGCGTTCGAGTGGGGGTTGGATGGGAGACCCAGTACTTC,CASSVRVGVGWETQYF
TRBV27,-,-,TRBJ2-4,TGTGCCAGCAGCGACAAAAACATTCAGTACTTC,CASSDKNIQYF
TRBV7-9,few,-,TRBJ2-5,TGTGCCAGCAGGATCGGACTTGTCCAAGAGACCCAGTACTTC,CASRIGLVQETQYF
TRBV7-8,-,-,TRBJ2-2,TGTGCCAGCAGCTTAGTCAGGGGGAACACCGGGGAGCTGTTTTTT,CASSLVRGNTGELFF
TRBV5-1,-,TRBD2,TRBJ2-1,TGCGCCAGCAGCCTGGGACTAGGTGTATACAATGAGCAGTTCTTC,CASSLGLGVYNEQFF
TRBV4-2,many,-,TRBJ2-5,TGTGCCAGCAGCCGTTCGGGTCCGCAAGAGACCCAGTACTTC,CASSRSGPQETQYF
TRBV29-1,-,-,TRBJ2-2,TGCAGCGTTCCCCTCGGAGGGGAGCTGTTTTTT,CSVPLGGELFF
TRBV29-1,many,-,TRBJ2-1,TGCAGCCTGAGGGAAGCGAGCTCCTACAATGAGCAGTTCTTC,CSLREASSYNEQFF
TRBV2,few,TRBD2,TRBJ2-7,TGTGCCAGCAGTGAACCGACTAGCGGGAGTAATGAGCAGTACTTC,CASSEPTSGSNEQYF
TRBV4-1,few,-,TRBJ1-1,TGCGCCAGCAGCCAAGTACCGGCCTCCGGGGGCCAGGGGACTGAAGCTTTCTTT,CASSQVPASGGQGTEAFF
TRBV6-5,-,-,TRBJ2-2,TGTGCCAGCAGTTATGTCCAGTACGGGTTTCTGTTCGCCGGGGAGCTGTTTTTT,CASSYVQYGFLFAGELFF
TRBV9,-,-,TRBJ2-1,TGTGCCAGCAGCGTAGACGGACCCAAAAATGAGCAGTTCTTC,CASSVDGPKNEQFF
TRBV27,few,TRBD1,TRBJ1-2,TGTGCCAGCAGTTCCCTCGGGACAGGGATCGGCTACACCTTC,CASSSLGTGIGYTF
TRBV5-1,many,-,TRBJ2-2,TGCGCCAGCACCTTTGCCGGGCCCGATAAGGACACCGGGGAGCTGTTTTTT,CASTFAGPDKDTGELFF
TRBV7-8,-,-,TRBJ1-5,TGTGCCAGCAGCTTAGGGACAGCTGATAGCAATCAGCCCCAGCATTTT,CASSLGTADSNQPQHF
TRBV6-5,few,TRBD1,TRBJ1-2,TGTGCCAGCAGTTACACAGGGGGCGCCGACTATGGCTACACCTTC,CASSYTGGADYGYTF
TRBV12-3/TRBV12-4,-,-,TRBJ1-2,TGTGCCAGCAGTTTCAGGGTTGCCTATGGCTACACCTTC,CASSFRVAYGYTF
TRBV9,-,-,TRBJ2-1,TGTGCCAGCAGCGTATGGGAGTACGATGAGCAGTTCTTC,CASSVWEYDEQFF
TRBV6-1,-,TRBD2,TRBJ2-1,TGTGCCAGCAGCCCCCGGCTAGCGGGAGGGCGGGTACGGAATGAGCAGTTCTTC,CASSPRLAGGRVRNEQFF
TRBV20-1,few,TRBD1,TRBJ1-1,TGCAGTGCTAGAGTGCCAAGGGGGCTCACTGAAGCTTTCTTT,CSARVPRGLTEAFF
TRBV27,-,TRBD1,TRBJ1-1,TGTGCCACTTCGACAGGGCTGAACACTGAAGCTTTCTTT,CATSTGLNTEAFF
TRBV24-1,-,-,TRBJ2-3,TGTGCCACCAGTGAGGATAGGACAGCTAGCACAGATACGCAGTATTTT,CATSEDRTASTDTQYF
TRBV20-1,few,-,TRBJ2-6,TGCAGTGCTAGAGACACGGCTAACTCTGGGGCCAACGTCCTGACTTTC,CSARDTANSGANVLTF
TRBV15,-,-,TRBJ2-7,TGTGCCACCAGCAGGTATCTAGGGTCCTCCTACGAGCAGTACTTC,CATSRYLGSSYEQYF
TRBV4-2,few,TRBD1,TRBJ1-1,TGTGCCAGCAGCCATCCGACAGGGGGATTCACTGAAGCTTTCTTT,CASSHPTGGFTEAFF
TRBV5-1,few,TRBD2,TRBJ2-1,TGCGCCAGCAGCGCGGGGGGGGGGCACAATGAGCAGTTCTTC,CASSAGGGHNEQFF
TRBV28,-,TRBD1,TRBJ1-2,TGTGCCAGCAGTTTAACCCAACAGGGGGCCTACGGCTATGGCTACACCTTC,CASSLTQQGAYGYGYTF
TRBV12-3/TRBV12-4,few,-,TRBJ2-7,TGTGCCAGCAGTTTTCCCGGGACCTCCCCTGGAGAGCAGTACTTC,CASSFPGTSPGEQYF
TRBV15,-,-,TRBJ2-1,TGTGCCACCAGCAGACAGGGCAGCCCAAACAATGAGCAGTTCTTC,CATSRQGSPNNEQFF
TRBV2,few,-,TRBJ2-7,TGTGCCAGCAGCAAGACAAGGGCCTACGAGCAGTACTTC,CASSKTRAYEQYF
TRBV12-3/TRBV12-4,many,-,TRBJ1-5,TGTGCCAGCAGTCACGGGGGTATTGGCAATCAGCCCCAGCATTTT,CASSHGGIGNQPQHF
TRBV11-2,-,TRBD2,TRBJ2-3,TGTGCCAGCAGCTTACTCTCCCTAGGGCTAGCGGGGGACACAGATACGCAGTATTTT,CASSLLSLGLAGDTDTQYF
TRBV11-2,few,TRBD2,TRBJ2-1,TGTGCCAGCAGCTTCGCTGAGCGGGGGGGCCGTAATGAGCAGTTCTTC,CASSFAERGGRNEQFF
TRBV7-9,-,-,TRBJ1-1,TGTGCCAGCAGCTTAGCGCCAGAAGCTTTCTTT,CASSLAPEAFF
TRBV7-4,few,TRBD2,TRBJ2-7,TGTGCCAGCAGCCCCGGACTAGCGGGAGGGCCCAAGCAGTACTTC,CASSPGLAGGPKQYF
TRBV2,-,-,TRBJ2-1,TGTGCCAGCAGTGAATCCAGCGGTGGTCTTAATGAGCAGTTCTTC,CASSESSGGLNEQFF
TRBV9,many,-,TRBJ2-7,TGTGCCAGCAGCGGTGGACAGAATCCAACCTACGAGCAGTACTTC,CASSGGQNPTYEQYF
TRBV27,-,TRBD2,TRBJ2-7,TGTGCCAGCAGTTTTACTAGCGGGGACTACGAGCAGTACTTC,CASSFTSGDYEQYF
TRBV7-8,few,TRBD1,TRBJ1-2,TGTGCCAGCAGCTTAGACCGACCGGGACAGGACTATGGCTACACCTTC,CASSLDRPGQDYGYTF
TRBV25-1,many,TRBD1,TRBJ2-7,TGTGCCAGCAGTGAAACCGGGACAGCCTACGAGCAGTACTTC,CASSETGTAYEQYF
TRBV6-5,few,-,TRBJ2-2,TGTGCCAGCAGTTACTCCTTTCCGGGCGGAATCGACACCGGGGAGCTGTTTTTT,CASSYSFPGGIDTGELFF